Many counts were recorded for the clone carrying this TCR beta chain. Trimming shortened V by 2 bases and J by 0 bases, and 8 bases separated the two germline ends. Germline V gene sequence: CDR1 MNHEY, CDR2 SVGAGI. The CDR3 runs to 16 residues. As the template, RNA transcripts were used to amplify TCR beta CDR3 regions. The authors performed first-round RT-PCR with HTBI primers and then a second-round multiplex PCR. TCRdb re-called the multiplex PCR reads through MiXCR, storing one row per CDR3 protein. Altogether some 350,000 distinct CDR3 sequences are present, about 18% being singletons, with the ten largest covering 2% to 3%. This record belongs to a study of Graves' ophthalmopathy and Graves' hyperthyroidism.

Specimen: peripheral blood. This TCR was recovered from an adult woman with stable Graves' hyperthyroidism. The rearrangement links TRBV6-5 to TRBJ2-6, with no clear D. This CDR3 reads CASSYEQPSGANVLTF. CDR3 bases: TGTGCCAGCAGTTACGAACAGCCCTCTGGGGCCAACGTCCTGACTTTC.